The rows below give T cell receptor beta chains drawn from one sample of a study of CD8 T cells in Susac syndrome. Via MiXCR, TCRdb re-called the immunoSEQ multiplex PCR reads, giving one row per CDR3 protein. The profile shows about 280,000 distinct CDR3 sequences, roughly 85% of them singletons. What was sequenced was CD8+ T cells from PBMCs. The origin of the receptors is a human donor with multiple sclerosis. CDR3s include the opening cysteine and the closing phenylalanine or tryptophan. Fields, in order: D gene, V gene, J gene, clone size, CDR3 DNA, CDR3 protein. A D gene is named only where the DNA matches it firmly. Clone size is given for some rows only: seen once, a few or many times, or a class if the clone is expanded.

d_gene: TRBD2; v_gene: TRBV2; j_gene: TRBJ2-1; abundance: NA; CDR3nt: TGTGCCAGCAGTGAATTAGTGGGAGGGCCGGTCAATGAGCAGTTCTTC; CDR3aa: CASSELVGGPVNEQFF
d_gene: TRBD2; v_gene: TRBV27; j_gene: TRBJ2-1; abundance: NA; CDR3nt: TGTGCCAGCTCGGCTAGCGGGTACTACAATGAGCAGTTCTTC; CDR3aa: CASSASGYYNEQFF
d_gene: TRBD2; v_gene: TRBV7-9; j_gene: TRBJ2-5; abundance: NA; CDR3nt: TGTGCCAGCAGGGCTAGCGGGGAGACCCAGTACTTC; CDR3aa: CASRASGETQYF
d_gene: TRBD1; v_gene: TRBV29-1; j_gene: TRBJ2-1; abundance: NA; CDR3nt: TGCAGCGGGGGGAGGGACAGGGGCTACAATGAGCAGTTCTTC; CDR3aa: CSGGRDRGYNEQFF
d_gene: NA; v_gene: TRBV27; j_gene: TRBJ2-7; abundance: few; CDR3nt: TGTGCCAGCAGGGTAGGCGGCGAGCAGTACTTC; CDR3aa: CASRVGGEQYF
d_gene: TRBD2; v_gene: TRBV27; j_gene: TRBJ2-1; abundance: NA; CDR3nt: TGTGCCAGCAGTTCAATAGGACTAGCGGGAGTCCATGAGCAGTTCTTC; CDR3aa: CASSSIGLAGVHEQFF
d_gene: NA; v_gene: TRBV7-9; j_gene: TRBJ2-1; abundance: NA; CDR3nt: TGTGCCAGCAGCTCTCCGGGACTTTACAATGAGCAGTTCTTC; CDR3aa: CASSSPGLYNEQFF
d_gene: NA; v_gene: TRBV7-9; j_gene: TRBJ2-7; abundance: few; CDR3nt: TGTGCCAGCAGCCCCGACAGGTCCCCCTACGAGCAGTACTTC; CDR3aa: CASSPDRSPYEQYF
d_gene: NA; v_gene: TRBV5-1; j_gene: TRBJ2-7; abundance: NA; CDR3nt: TGCGCCAGCAGCTTGGCGAGAAGCCCCAATTACGAGCAGTACTTC; CDR3aa: CASSLARSPNYEQYF
d_gene: NA; v_gene: TRBV19; j_gene: TRBJ1-5; abundance: few; CDR3nt: TGTGCCAGCCGGCGAGGGGGGAATCATCAGCCCCAGCATTTT; CDR3aa: CASRRGGNHQPQHF